This TCR beta chain was sequenced in a study of blood T cell repertoires in COVID-19. Study information: Samples came from the United States, Italy and Spain, spanning acute and convalescent COVID-19. PBMCs, B-cell-depleted T cells, or T cells provided the cDNA or gDNA that made up the material.

The CDR3 is made up of 15 amino acids. CDR1 and CDR2 from the germline V gene are SEHNR and FQNEAQ (reference sequence). Trimming shortened V by 3 bases and J by 7 bases, and 15 bases separated the two germline ends. In the authors' workflow: Counts of nucleated cells, estimated from reference gene primer amplification, were obtained. Method: immunoSEQ multiplex PCR; TCRdb's copy keeps in-frame clones and lacks some. The V and J calls and the clone size are those of that table, but D and trimming were determined from the DNA. The data contain under 150,000 clones, about nine tenths of them singletons.

The receptor was derived from a man aged 50 to 59 with active COVID-19. The sample was peripheral blood. J is TRBJ1-4 and V is TRBV7-9; D gene ambiguous. The CDR3 DNA sequence: TGTGCCAGCAGCTTGACTAACTTGGGAACTGAAAAACTGTTTTTT. Its translation is CASSLTNLGTEKLFF. Full variable domain (remainder filled in from reference TRBV7-9 and TRBJ1-4): DTGVSQNPRHKITKRGQNVTFRCDPISEHNRLYWYRQTLGQGPEFLTYFQNEAQLEKSRLLSDRFSAERPKGSFSTLEIQRTEQGDSAMYLCASSLTNLGTEKLFFGSGTQLSVL.